Here is one T cell receptor (beta chain) with its context. These data are taken from a study of control samples from healthy donors and cancer patients. The repertoire was sequenced with immunoSEQ multiplex PCR; TCRdb's copy has only in-frame clones and lacks some. The sample includes about 120,000 clones, around 90% of them seen just once. Germline assignment: CDR1 SGHRS and CDR2 YFSETQ. The CDR3 length is 12 residues. Trimming left V 6 bases short and J 6 bases short, with 12 bases between. This TCR was recovered from a man in his forties or fifties in good health. Sequencing was carried out using blood. The J gene is TRBJ1-2, the V gene TRBV5-1, with D tentatively TRBD1 (5 bases). The CDR3 bases are TGCGCCAGCACCCGGGGAGGGGATGGCTACACCTTC. Its translation: CASTRGGDGYTF.